This T cell receptor beta chain was identified in a study of blood T cell repertoires in COVID-19. The overall study: The United States, Italy and Spain provided the acute and convalescent COVID-19 samples.

Original analysis: Scientists estimated how many nucleated cells there were by amplifying reference gene primers. Data came from immunoSEQ multiplex PCR; TCRdb stores just in-frame clones and leaves some out. V, J and clone size are those of that table, while D and trimming were read from the DNA. The sample records around 100,000 clones, 75% to 90% being singletons. Sequenced: peripheral blood. This sequence was found in a woman aged 70-85 years with acute or convalescent COVID-19.

CDR3 nucleotides: TGTGCCAGCAGCTTGGCGGGGATCACAGATACGCAGTATTTT. It is translated as CASSLAGITDTQYF. The rearrangement links TRBV5-4 to TRBJ2-3, with D possibly being TRBD2 (5 bases). This CDR3 is built from 14 residues. CDR1 SGHNT and CDR2 YYREEE come from the germline V gene (reference sequence). The V gene lost 0 bases and the J gene lost 2 bases, with 7 bases spanning the gap.